The clone carrying this T cell receptor (beta chain) was seen ten or more times. TCRdb re-processed the PCR reads through MiXCR. The sample shows some 55,000 clones, almost 30% of them seen only once. The sample is drawn from a study of metastatic and nonmetastatic thyroid tumors. Study background: The study looked at repertoires side by side in blood and in tumor or nodule tissue from malignant and benign thyroid patients.

The CDR3 has 12 residues. Germline V gene lookup returns CDR1 DFQATT and CDR2 SNEGSKA (reference sequence). The V and J ends lost 5 bases and 3 bases, in that order; junction bases with no gene match: 0. Before thyroid surgery, none of the patients had received any treatment. The specimen sequenced was blood. This sequence joins TRBV20-1 and TRBJ1-1; 10 bases agree with TRBD1. The receptor was derived from a female donor with papillary thyroid cancer or a benign thyroid nodule (not recorded which). Some clones in this sample may be carry-over from other donors' samples. The CDR3 sequence is CSAGQGDTEAFF. In nucleotides, the CDR3 is TGCAGTGCTGGACAGGGGGACACTGAAGCTTTCTTT.